These T cell receptor beta chains were read from a single sample in a study of blood T cell repertoires in COVID-19. The protocol was immunoSEQ multiplex PCR, while the TCRdb copy is restricted to in-frame clones and leaves out a portion. Among 230,000 or so clones listed, approximately 81% were seen once. Sample: PBMCs or T cells enriched from blood (not recorded which). The source is a woman in her 50s who had been exposed to COVID-19. The CDR3 runs from the conserved cysteine through the conserved F or W. The D gene is left open where the match is weak. A clone size is listed for some rows: how often the clone was seen (once, few, many), or a class if it is expanded.

V	size	length	J	D	CDR3	DNA
TRBV7-9	.	18	TRBJ2-1	TRBD2	CASSLTPLPSGGLREQFF	TGTGCCAGCAGCTTGACCCCCCTACCTAGCGGGGGCCTCCGCGAGCAGTTCTTC
TRBV9	.	15	TRBJ1-2	.	CASSPMRTDPYGYTF	TGTGCCAGCAGCCCTATGAGGACAGACCCCTATGGCTACACCTTC
TRBV21-1	.	12	TRBJ1-1	.	CASSRGWTEAFF	TGTGCCAGCAGCAGAGGTTGGACTGAAGCTTTCTTT
TRBV19	.	14	TRBJ2-3	TRBD1	CASSMGQGADTQYF	TGTGCCAGTAGTATGGGACAGGGGGCAGATACGCAGTATTTT
TRBV28	.	14	TRBJ1-2	.	CASSLRGSYYGYTF	TGTGCCAGCAGCCTTAGGGGGTCTTACTATGGCTACACCTTC
TRBV4-1	.	15	TRBJ2-3	TRBD2	CASSQVAGTRATQYF	TGCGCCAGCAGCCAAGTCGCCGGGACTAGAGCTACGCAGTATTTT
TRBV7-2	once	15	TRBJ2-1	TRBD2	CASSLTGTSGGEQFF	TGTGCCAGCAGCTTGACCGGGACTAGCGGGGGGGAGCAGTTCTTC
TRBV11-2	.	16	TRBJ2-5	.	CASTFHTLEKGETQYF	TGTGCCAGCACCTTTCATACACTAGAAAAAGGGGAGACCCAGTACTTC
TRBV4-3	.	15	TRBJ1-1	.	CASSQTRSGGTEAFF	TGCGCCAGCAGCCAGACAAGGAGCGGCGGCACTGAAGCTTTCTTT
TRBV6-5	.	16	TRBJ1-1	.	CASSSFSTGLNTEAFF	TGTGCCAGCAGTTCCTTTTCGACAGGCTTGAACACTGAAGCTTTCTTT
TRBV19	.	14	TRBJ1-5	.	CASKGGGGNQPQHF	TGTGCCAGTAAGGGAGGTGGGGGCAATCAGCCCCAGCATTTT
TRBV13	.	14	TRBJ2-4	.	CASSPGLPGNIQYF	TGTGCCAGCAGCCCTGGACTGCCCGGAAACATTCAGTACTTC
TRBV7-3	.	15	TRBJ2-3	.	CASSPTGEYTDTQYF	TGTGCCAGCAGCCCAACGGGGGAGTACACAGATACGCAGTATTTT
TRBV18	.	14	TRBJ2-7	.	CASSLGARDYEQYF	TGTGCCAGCTCACTGGGGGCAAGGGACTACGAGCAGTACTTC
TRBV11-3	.	15	TRBJ2-7	.	CASSLGAGPSYEQYF	TGTGCCAGCAGCTTAGGTGCAGGTCCCTCCTACGAGCAGTACTTC
TRBV6-5	.	15	TRBJ2-7	TRBD1	CASSRDRGPSYEQYF	TGTGCCAGCAGCCGGGACAGGGGGCCCTCCTACGAGCAGTACTTC
TRBV11-2	.	16	TRBJ1-6	.	CASSPMSSTLNSPLHF	TGTGCCAGCAGCCCCATGAGCTCTACTCTCAATTCACCCCTCCACTTT
TRBV6-2/TRBV6-3	.	13	TRBJ1-5	.	CASSYFYYGSQHF	TGTGCCAGCAGTTATTTTTACTACGGGAGCCAGCATTTT
TRBV30	.	14	TRBJ2-7	.	CAWSALGLLYEQYF	TGTGCCTGGAGCGCTCTGGGACTTCTTTACGAGCAGTACTTC
TRBV6-2/TRBV6-3	.	15	TRBJ1-1	.	CASSRQVYTNTEAFF	TGTGCCAGCAGTCGACAGGTCTACACTAACACTGAAGCTTTCTTT
TRBV5-1	.	15	TRBJ2-5	TRBD1	CASSLGRQGVETQYF	TGCGCCAGCAGCTTGGGCCGACAGGGAGTAGAGACCCAGTACTTC
TRBV2	.	13	TRBJ1-2	TRBD1	CASSDLSGQLYTF	TGTGCCAGCAGTGATCTTTCGGGACAGTTATACACCTTC
TRBV7-2	once	15	TRBJ1-1	TRBD1	CASSTSDREGTEAFF	TGTGCCAGCAGCACCTCGGACAGGGAGGGGACTGAAGCTTTCTTT
TRBV7-8	few	16	TRBJ2-3	.	CASSAGRLAGTDTQYF	TGTGCCAGCAGCGCTGGGAGGCTAGCTGGCACAGATACGCAGTATTTT
TRBV6-5	.	12	TRBJ1-6	TRBD1	CATETGDSPLHF	TGTGCCACCGAGACAGGGGACTCACCCCTCCACTTT